This T cell receptor beta chain was recorded in a study of T cell clonotyping in hematopoietic cell transplantation. The time point was: recipient sample about 28 days before transplant, after cytoreduction. Germline V gives CDR1 MDHEN, CDR2 SYDVKM. This CDR3 contains 13 residues. V was cut by 3 bases and J by 9 bases, with 12 bases left in between. Generated by immunoSEQ multiplex PCR, the TCRdb table keeps only in-frame clones and is missing some. The repertoire holds tens of thousands of clones, with roughly 95% as singletons. The sequencing here drew on peripheral blood mononuclear cells, taken before stem cell transplant. V gene TRBV28 combines with J gene TRBJ2-1, with D possibly being TRBD1 (5 bases). This clonotype originated in a man aged 40-49 years with chronic myeloid leukemia. Some clones in this sample may be carry-over from other donors' samples. CDR3 loop: CASSLGRVTEQFF. In DNA form, the CDR3 reads TGTGCCAGCAGTTTGGGCAGGGTGACTGAGCAGTTCTTC.